This entry describes one T cell receptor beta chain. The assay was immunoSEQ multiplex PCR, and TCRdb's table has in-frame clones only and misses some. The sample lists 300,000 to 350,000 clones; under 95% were seen once. CDR3 length: 14 amino acids. Germline V gene lookup returns CDR1 KGHSH and CDR2 LQKENI. Trimming took 3 bases from V and 2 from J, leaving 9 bases between them. The data belong to a study of blood T cell repertoires in COVID-19. The sequenced sample consisted of peripheral blood. This receptor was obtained from a woman under 30 who had recovered from COVID-19. The V and J genes are TRBV18 and TRBJ2-3; D uncertain. This chain's CDR3 is CASSPDGFTDTQYF. The DNA for the CDR3 is TGTGCCAGCTCACCCGACGGGTTCACAGATACGCAGTATTTT.